The T cell receptor beta chain under discussion was sequenced for a study of CD8+ T cells in alopecia areata. RNA, once extracted, was reverse transcribed into cDNA for use as the sequencing template. Using immunoSEQ multiplex PCR, the repertoire was profiled, and TCRdb retains in-frame clones only, with some absent. The sample carries 150,000 to 200,000 clones, about 54% recorded once. The TCR sequence derives from a human donor in good health. The sample was CD4+ T cells sorted from blood.

The CDR3 here is CASSLTTGGGADTQYF. Here the CDR3 DNA reads TGTGCCAGCAGCCTCACGACTGGGGGTGGGGCAGATACGCAGTATTTT. J is TRBJ2-3 and V is TRBV4-2, with D perhaps assigned TRBD1 or TRBD2 (5 bases each). The CDR3 has 16 residues. V was trimmed by 4 bases and J by 4 bases, leaving 18 bases between them. From germline, CDR1 is LGHNA and CDR2 YNFKEQ.